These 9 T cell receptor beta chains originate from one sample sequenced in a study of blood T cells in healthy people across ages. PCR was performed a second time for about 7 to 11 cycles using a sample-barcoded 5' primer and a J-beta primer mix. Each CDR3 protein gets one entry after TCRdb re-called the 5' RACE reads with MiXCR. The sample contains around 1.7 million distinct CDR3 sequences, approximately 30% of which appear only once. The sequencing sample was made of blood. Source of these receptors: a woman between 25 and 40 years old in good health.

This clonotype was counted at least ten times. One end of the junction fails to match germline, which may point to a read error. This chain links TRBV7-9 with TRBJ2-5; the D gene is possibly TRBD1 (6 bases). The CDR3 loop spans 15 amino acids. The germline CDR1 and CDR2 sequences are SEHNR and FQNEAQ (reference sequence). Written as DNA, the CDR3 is TGTGCCAGCAACTTAGCCCCGGACAGCGGAGAGACCCAGTACTTC. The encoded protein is CASNLAPDSGETQYF. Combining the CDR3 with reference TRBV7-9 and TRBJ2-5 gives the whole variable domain DTGVSQNPRHKITKRGQNVTFRCDPISEHNRLYWYRQTLGQGPEFLTYFQNEAQLEKSRLLSDRFSAERPKGSFSTLEIQRTEQGDSAMYLCASNLAPDSGETQYFGPGTRLLVL.

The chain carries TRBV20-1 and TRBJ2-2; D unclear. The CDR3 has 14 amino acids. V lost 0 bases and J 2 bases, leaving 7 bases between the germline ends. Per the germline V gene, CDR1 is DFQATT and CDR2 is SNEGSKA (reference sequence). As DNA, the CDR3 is TGCAGTGCTAGAGATGAGGTCAACACCGGGGAGCTGTTTTTT. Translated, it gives CSARDEVNTGELFF.

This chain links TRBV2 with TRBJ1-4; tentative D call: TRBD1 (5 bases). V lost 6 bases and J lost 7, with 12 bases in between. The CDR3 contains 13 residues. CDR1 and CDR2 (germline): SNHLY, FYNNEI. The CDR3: CASRGAVLEKLFF. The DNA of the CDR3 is TGTGCCAGCAGAGGGGCAGTCCTTGAAAAACTGTTTTTT.

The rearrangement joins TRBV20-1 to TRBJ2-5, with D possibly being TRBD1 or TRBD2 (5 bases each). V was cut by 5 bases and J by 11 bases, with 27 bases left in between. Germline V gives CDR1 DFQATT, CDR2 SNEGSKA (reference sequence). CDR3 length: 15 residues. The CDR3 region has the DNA TGCAGTGCTCGACCCCCCCACCGGGGCCCAGGTACGCAGTACTTC. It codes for CSARPPHRGPGTQYF.

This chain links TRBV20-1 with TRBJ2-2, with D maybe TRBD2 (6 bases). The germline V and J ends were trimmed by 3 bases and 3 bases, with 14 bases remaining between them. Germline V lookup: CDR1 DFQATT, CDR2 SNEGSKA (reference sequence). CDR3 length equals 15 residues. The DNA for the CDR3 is TGCAGTGCTAGGTCCCCGTTAGCGGACACCGGGGAGCTGTTTTTT. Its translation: CSARSPLADTGELFF.

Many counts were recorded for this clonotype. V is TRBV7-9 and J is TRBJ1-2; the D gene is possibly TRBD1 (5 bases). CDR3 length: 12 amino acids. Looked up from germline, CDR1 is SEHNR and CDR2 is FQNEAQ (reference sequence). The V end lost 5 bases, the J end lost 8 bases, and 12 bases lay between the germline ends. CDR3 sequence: CASSVGDSGYTF. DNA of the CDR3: TGTGCCAGCAGCGTAGGGGATAGCGGCTACACCTTC.

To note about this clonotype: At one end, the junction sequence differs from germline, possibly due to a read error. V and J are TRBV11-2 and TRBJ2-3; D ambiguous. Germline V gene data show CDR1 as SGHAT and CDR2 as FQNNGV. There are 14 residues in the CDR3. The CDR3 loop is CVSSLPLGTDTQYF. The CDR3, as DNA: TGTGTCAGCAGCCTCCCTCTGGGCACAGATACGCAGTATTTT.

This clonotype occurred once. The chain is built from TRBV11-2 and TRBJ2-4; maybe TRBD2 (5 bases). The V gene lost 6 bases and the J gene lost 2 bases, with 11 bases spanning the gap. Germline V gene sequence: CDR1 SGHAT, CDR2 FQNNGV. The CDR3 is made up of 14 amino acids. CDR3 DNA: TGTGCCAGCAGTACCGGGGAATCCAAAAACATTCAGTACTTC. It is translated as CASSTGESKNIQYF.

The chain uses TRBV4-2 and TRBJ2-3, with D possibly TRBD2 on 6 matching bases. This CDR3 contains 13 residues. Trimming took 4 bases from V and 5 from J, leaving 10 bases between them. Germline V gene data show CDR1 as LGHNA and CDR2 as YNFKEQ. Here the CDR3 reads CASSLREVDTQYF. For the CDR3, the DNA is TGTGCCAGCAGCCTTAGGGAGGTAGATACGCAGTATTTT.